The next 21 T cell receptor beta chains were all read from a single sample in a study of T cells in Graves' hyperthyroidism and ophthalmopathy. TCR beta CDR3 regions were amplified from RNA transcripts. TCR CDR3 underwent first-round RT-PCR with the HTBI primer set. In TCRdb, the multiplex PCR reads were re-called with MiXCR into one record per CDR3 protein. The table lists fewer than 450,000 distinct CDR3 sequences, approximately 18% of them singletons. Sequencing was performed on blood. Every receptor here comes from a man younger than 30 with Graves' ophthalmopathy.

This clonotype appeared a few times. The chain links TRBV18 to TRBJ2-4; 8 bases are a match to TRBD1. The germline V gene has CDR1 KGHSH and CDR2 LQKENI. CDR3 size: 14 residues. The V gene end was trimmed by 5 bases and the J gene end by 9 bases; junction bases not matched to a gene: 9. The CDR3 region is CASSVTGQGIIQYF. The CDR3 DNA is TGTGCCAGCTCAGTAACTGGACAGGGAATCATTCAGTACTTC.

CDR3 sequence reads: CASSYSGGALFSSYNEQFF. CDR3 DNA: TGTGCCAGCAGTTATAGCGGGGGGGCCCTTTTTAGCTCCTACAATGAGCAGTTCTTC. The chain recombines TRBV12-3 or TRBV12-4 with TRBJ2-1; 11 nucleotides agree with TRBD2. With V trimmed by 4 bases and J by 0 bases, 11 bases remained unmatched. This CDR3 comprises 19 residues.

This clonotype came up many times. The rearrangement links TRBV3-1 to TRBJ2-7; possible D gene TRBD2, 5 bases. Germline loops: CDR1 LGHDT, CDR2 YNNKEL (reference sequence). Trimming removed 4 bases at V and 3 bases at J, with 7 bases between. This CDR3 has 12 residues. The CDR3 here is CASSPGDYEQYF. The DNA for the CDR3 is TGTGCCAGCAGCCCCGGGGACTACGAGCAGTACTTC.

This clonotype was recorded many times. The chain combines TRBV12-3 or TRBV12-4 with TRBJ2-2; D might be TRBD1 or TRBD2, each matching 6 bases. CDR3 size: 16 residues. V lost 2 bases and J lost 4, with 14 bases in between. Here the CDR3 reads CASSLPGGVGTGELFF. The CDR3 DNA is TGTGCCAGCAGTTTACCCGGGGGCGTTGGCACCGGGGAGCTGTTTTTT.

This clonotype was counted at least ten times. This chain connects TRBV12-3 or TRBV12-4 to TRBJ1-1; D unresolved. V lost 1 base to trimming and J lost 1 base, with 13 bases between them. This CDR3 comprises 16 residues. The CDR3 is CASSLDFSPSNTEAFF. CDR3 nucleotides: TGTGCCAGCAGTTTAGATTTTAGCCCCTCGAACACTGAAGCTTTCTTT.

This clonotype was seen a handful of times. The chain is built from TRBV18 and TRBJ1-1; D gene ambiguous. This CDR3 has 14 amino acids. Trimming left V 0 bases short and J 2 bases short, with 7 bases between. The germline gives CDR1 KGHSH, CDR2 LQKENI. The CDR3 spells CASSPPADNTEAFF. Here the CDR3 DNA reads TGTGCCAGCTCACCACCAGCCGACAACACTGAAGCTTTCTTT.

This clonotype was counted a few times. The chain links TRBV2 to TRBJ2-3; the match to TRBD1 covers 10 bases. J lost 3 bases, V lost 7 bases, and 7 bases had no gene match. This CDR3 contains 15 residues. CDR1 and CDR2 (germline): SNHLY, FYNNEI. CDR3 nucleotide sequence: TGTGCCAGCAATAACGGACAGGGGGGAACAGATACGCAGTATTTT. Translation: CASNNGQGGTDTQYF. The complete variable domain, with remaining parts taken from reference TRBV2 and TRBJ2-3, reads EPEVTQTPSHQVTQMGQEVILRCVPISNHLYFYWYRQILGQKVEFLVSFYNNEISEKSEIFDDQFSVERPDGSNFTLKIRSTKLEDSAMYFCASNNGQGGTDTQYFGPGTRLTVL.

The chain uses TRBV4-2 and TRBJ2-7; 12 bases agree with TRBD2. The CDR3 length is 15 residues. The ends lost 1 base at V and 7 bases at J; junction bases unmatched: 5. CDR1 and CDR2 from the germline V gene are LGHNA and YNFKEQ. The CDR3 loop is CASSQASGGAKEQYF. The CDR3 region has the DNA TGTGCCAGCAGCCAAGCTAGCGGGGGGGCTAAGGAGCAGTACTTC.

This clonotype occurred many times. CDR3 residues: CASSLYRGQGGGYTF. CDR3 DNA: TGCGCCAGCAGCTTGTACAGAGGACAGGGCGGCGGCTACACCTTC. The gene calls are TRBV5-1 and TRBJ1-2, with TRBD1 matching 8 bases. From germline, CDR1 is SGHRS and CDR2 YFSETQ. This CDR3 is built from 15 residues. The ends lost 1 base at V and 8 bases at J; junction bases unmatched: 10.

This clonotype was seen many times. The V call is TRBV7-2, the J call TRBJ2-3; 9 nucleotides agree with TRBD1. The V and J ends lost 5 bases and 4 bases, in that order; junction bases with no gene match: 4. This CDR3 has 14 amino acids. Germline V gene data show CDR1 as SGHTA and CDR2 as FQGNSA. In DNA form, the CDR3 reads TGTGCCAGCAGCCCTAGGACAGGGGCAGATACGCAGTATTTT. Translation gives CASSPRTGADTQYF.

Ten or more counts support this clonotype. The V and J genes are TRBV11-2 and TRBJ2-1; D might be TRBD2 (6 bases). The germline V and J ends were trimmed by 1 base and 11 bases, with 24 bases remaining between them. Germline V gives CDR1 SGHAT, CDR2 FQNNGV. This CDR3 has 17 residues. CDR3 amino acids: CASSLVGPVKERGKQFF. CDR3 nucleotides: TGTGCCAGCAGCTTAGTCGGTCCCGTCAAAGAACGGGGGAAGCAGTTCTTC.

This chain uses TRBV4-1 with TRBJ2-1, with 9 bases identical to TRBD2. Germline CDR1 reads MGHRA; CDR2 reads YSYEKL. J gave up 8 bases and V 3 bases, and 14 bases lay outside the gene matches. The CDR3 is made up of 17 amino acids. CDR3 region: CASSQGRTSVSRDEQFF. Written as DNA, the CDR3 is TGCGCCAGCAGCCAGGGACGGACTAGCGTGAGTCGAGATGAGCAGTTCTTC.

This clonotype was observed a few times. This chain links TRBV5-4 with TRBJ1-2; tentatively, D is TRBD1 (5 bases). V was shortened by 3 bases and J by 2 bases, with 20 bases between the two germline ends. The germline gives CDR1 SGHNT, CDR2 YYREEE (reference sequence). This CDR3 has 17 residues. CDR3 in DNA: TGTGCCAGCAGCTCAAAGGTTTCGACAGACACAAACTATGGCTACACCTTC. Translation: CASSSKVSTDTNYGYTF.

DNA of the CDR3: TGCGCCAGCAGCCAATCCCAGGGGGCGGACTATGGCTACACCTTC. This gives the protein CASSQSQGADYGYTF. V usage is TRBV4-1 and J usage is TRBJ1-2; TRBD1 matches 8 bases. The ends lost 2 bases at V and 3 bases at J; junction bases unmatched: 5. Per the germline V gene, CDR1 is MGHRA and CDR2 is YSYEKL. This CDR3 is 15 amino acids long.

This clonotype was picked up many times. V usage is TRBV3-1 and J usage is TRBJ2-7; D perhaps matches TRBD1 (6 bases). CDR3 length equals 13 residues. Trimming removed 2 bases at V and 3 bases at J, with 8 bases between. Germline assignment: CDR1 LGHDT and CDR2 YNNKEL (reference sequence). The CDR3: CASSQQQGYEQYF. Here the CDR3 DNA reads TGTGCCAGCAGCCAACAACAGGGCTACGAGCAGTACTTC.

This clonotype appeared a single time. With a much larger clone just one base away, this may be a read error. The genes are TRBV20-1 and TRBJ1-5, with D perhaps matching TRBD1 (6 bases). The V gene's germline CDR1 is DFQATT and CDR2 SNEGSKA (reference sequence). The CDR3 contains 12 residues. V shed 2 bases and J shed 6 bases, with 8 bases lying between them. This CDR3 is CSARQGTQPQHF. The CDR3 DNA sequence: TGCAGTGCTAGACAGGGGACTCAGCCCCAGCATTTT.

This clonotype appeared a few times. J is TRBJ2-7 and V is TRBV7-8; TRBD1 aligns across 7 bases. CDR1 and CDR2 from the germline V gene are SGHVS and FQNEAQ. The CDR3 has 16 residues. V dropped 3 bases and J dropped 1; count of bases not matched to a gene: 9. DNA of the CDR3: TGTGCCAGCAGCTTTTCTAGGACAGGTAATTCCTACGAGCAGTACTTC. Residues: CASSFSRTGNSYEQYF.

This clonotype was counted at least ten times. The chain has TRBV7-6 and TRBJ1-5; D remains ambiguous. Germline V lookup: CDR1 SGHVS, CDR2 FNYEAQ. V gave up 0 bases and J gave up 3 bases, with 9 bases separating them. The CDR3 has 15 amino acids. The CDR3 region is CASSLAAENNQPQHF. CDR3 coding DNA: TGTGCCAGCAGCTTAGCGGCGGAGAACAATCAGCCCCAGCATTTT.

This clonotype has at least ten counts. This chain connects TRBV6-1 to TRBJ1-1; 7 nucleotides match TRBD1. CDR3 size: 15 residues. V trimming: 2 bases; J trimming: 4 bases; junction bases outside the gene matches: 7. Germline V gene lookup returns CDR1 MNHNS and CDR2 SASEGT. CDR3 in amino acids: CASSERPEGATEAFF. The CDR3 DNA sequence: TGTGCCAGCAGTGAAAGGCCCGAGGGGGCCACTGAAGCTTTCTTT.

Details on this clonotype: At one end the junction does not follow the germline gene, possibly because of a read error. The chain carries TRBV7-7 and TRBJ2-1; tentatively, D is TRBD2 (6 bases). Germline V CDR1 and CDR2: SSHAT, FNYEAQ (reference sequence). This CDR3 comprises 13 residues. The CDR3 sequence is CASRAGSGDEQFF. The CDR3 region has the DNA TGTGCTAGCAGGGCGGGGTCGGGCGATGAGCAGTTCTTC. Complete variable domain (other parts from reference TRBV7-7 and TRBJ2-1): GAGVSQSPRYKVTKRGQDVTLRCDPISSHATLYWYQQALGQGPEFLTYFNYEAQPDKSGLPSDRFSAERPEGSISTLTIQRTEQRDSAMYRCASRAGSGDEQFFGPGTRLTVL.

This clonotype was counted between two and nine times. CDR3 nucleotide sequence: TGCGCCAGCAGCTTGGCGGGGGGGGCAGGCACAGATACGCAGTATTTT. Its protein product is CASSLAGGAGTDTQYF. This chain joins TRBV5-1 and TRBJ2-3, with TRBD2 identical over 8 bases. The CDR3 consists of 16 residues. V lost 0 bases, J lost 1 base, and 4 bases stayed unmatched. Germline-derived CDR1 and CDR2 are SGHRS and YFSETQ.